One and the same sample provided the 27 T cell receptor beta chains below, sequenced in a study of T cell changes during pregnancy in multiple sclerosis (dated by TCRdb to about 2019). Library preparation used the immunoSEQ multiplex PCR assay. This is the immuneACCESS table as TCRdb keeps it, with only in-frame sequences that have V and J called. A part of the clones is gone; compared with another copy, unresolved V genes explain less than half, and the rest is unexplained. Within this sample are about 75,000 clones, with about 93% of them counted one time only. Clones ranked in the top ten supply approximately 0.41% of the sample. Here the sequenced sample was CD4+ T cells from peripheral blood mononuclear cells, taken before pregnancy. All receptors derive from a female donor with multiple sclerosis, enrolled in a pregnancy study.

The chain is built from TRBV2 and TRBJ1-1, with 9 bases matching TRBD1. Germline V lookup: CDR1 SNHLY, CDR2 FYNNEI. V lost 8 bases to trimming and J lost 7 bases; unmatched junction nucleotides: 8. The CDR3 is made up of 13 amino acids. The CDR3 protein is CASSPGTGSEAFF. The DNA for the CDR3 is TGTGCCAGCTCCCCCGGGACAGGGAGTGAAGCTTTCTTT.

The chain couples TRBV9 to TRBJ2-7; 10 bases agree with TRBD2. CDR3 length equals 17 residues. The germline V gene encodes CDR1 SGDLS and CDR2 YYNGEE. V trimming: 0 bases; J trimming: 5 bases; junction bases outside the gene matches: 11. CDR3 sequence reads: CASSVDPLAGVLHEQYF. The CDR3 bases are TGTGCCAGCAGCGTAGACCCTCTAGCGGGAGTTCTTCACGAGCAGTACTTC.

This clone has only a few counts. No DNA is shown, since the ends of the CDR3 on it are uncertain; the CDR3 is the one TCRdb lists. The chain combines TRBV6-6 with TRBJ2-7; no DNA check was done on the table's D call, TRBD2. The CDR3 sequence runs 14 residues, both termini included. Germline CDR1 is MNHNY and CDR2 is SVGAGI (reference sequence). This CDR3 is CASSSSSVAYEQYF.

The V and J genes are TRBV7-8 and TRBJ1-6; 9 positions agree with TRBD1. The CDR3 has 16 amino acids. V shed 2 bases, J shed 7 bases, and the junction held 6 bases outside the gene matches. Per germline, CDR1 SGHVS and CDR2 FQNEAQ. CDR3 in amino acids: CASSLTTGGRNSPLHF. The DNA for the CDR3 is TGTGCCAGCAGCTTAACCACAGGGGGCCGGAATTCACCCCTCCACTTT.

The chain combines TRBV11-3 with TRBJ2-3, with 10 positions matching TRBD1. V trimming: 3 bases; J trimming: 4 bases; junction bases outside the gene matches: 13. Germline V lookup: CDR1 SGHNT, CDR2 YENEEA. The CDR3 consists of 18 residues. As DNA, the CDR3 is TGTGCCAGCAGCTTCCGTATATCCGGGACAGGGGTTCCAGATACGCAGTATTTT. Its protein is CASSFRISGTGVPDTQYF.

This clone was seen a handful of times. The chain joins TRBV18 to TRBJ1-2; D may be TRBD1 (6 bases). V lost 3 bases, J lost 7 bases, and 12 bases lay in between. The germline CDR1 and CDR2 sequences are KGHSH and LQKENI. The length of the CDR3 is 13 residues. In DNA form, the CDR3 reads TGTGCCAGCTCACCTGGACAGCAGGGTGGCTACACCTTC. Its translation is CASSPGQQGGYTF.

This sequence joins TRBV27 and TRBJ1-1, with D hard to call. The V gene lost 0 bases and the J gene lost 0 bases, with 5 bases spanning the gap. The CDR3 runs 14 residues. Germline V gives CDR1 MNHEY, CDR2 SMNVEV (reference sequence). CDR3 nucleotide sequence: TGTGCCAGCAGTTTATCGCGTGTGAACACTGAAGCTTTCTTT. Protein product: CASSLSRVNTEAFF.

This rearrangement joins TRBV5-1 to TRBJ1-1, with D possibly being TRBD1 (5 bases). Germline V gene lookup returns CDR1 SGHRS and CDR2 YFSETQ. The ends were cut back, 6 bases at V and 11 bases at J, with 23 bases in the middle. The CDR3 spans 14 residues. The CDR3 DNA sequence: TGCGCCAGCAAACCGGGGGAGTGGGATAGAGGGGCTTTCTTT. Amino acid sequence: CASKPGEWDRGAFF. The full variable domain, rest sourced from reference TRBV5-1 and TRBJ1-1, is KAGVTQTPRYLIKTRGQQVTLSCSPISGHRSVSWYQQTPGQGLQFLFEYFSETQRNKGNFPGRFSGRQFSNSRSEMNVSTLELGDSALYLCASKPGEWDRGAFFGQGTRLTVV.

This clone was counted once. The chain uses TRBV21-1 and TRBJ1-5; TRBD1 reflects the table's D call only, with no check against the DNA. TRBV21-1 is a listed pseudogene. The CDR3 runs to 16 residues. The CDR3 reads CASSKAKGTGVWPQHF. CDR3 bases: TGTGCCAGCAGCAAAGCGAAAGGGACAGGGGTATGGCCCCAGCATTTT.

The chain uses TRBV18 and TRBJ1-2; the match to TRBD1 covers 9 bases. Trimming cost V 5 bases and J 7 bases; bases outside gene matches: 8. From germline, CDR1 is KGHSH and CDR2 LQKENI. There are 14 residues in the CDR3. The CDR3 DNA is TGTGCCAGCTCAAGCCGGGACAGGGATGGTGGCTACACCTTC. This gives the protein CASSSRDRDGGYTF.

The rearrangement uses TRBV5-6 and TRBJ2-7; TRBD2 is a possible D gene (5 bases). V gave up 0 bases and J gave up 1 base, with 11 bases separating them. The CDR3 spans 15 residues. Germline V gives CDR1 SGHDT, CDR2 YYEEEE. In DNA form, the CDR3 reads TGTGCCAGCAGCTTGGGGCGGGCGATATCCTACGAGCAGTACTTC. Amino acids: CASSLGRAISYEQYF.

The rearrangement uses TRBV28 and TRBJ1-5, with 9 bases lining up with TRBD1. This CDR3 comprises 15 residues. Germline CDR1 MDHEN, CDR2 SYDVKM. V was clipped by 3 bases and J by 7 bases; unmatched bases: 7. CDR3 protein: CASSFQGQGRQPQHF. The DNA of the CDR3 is TGTGCCAGCAGTTTCCAAGGACAGGGGCGCCAGCCCCAGCATTTT.

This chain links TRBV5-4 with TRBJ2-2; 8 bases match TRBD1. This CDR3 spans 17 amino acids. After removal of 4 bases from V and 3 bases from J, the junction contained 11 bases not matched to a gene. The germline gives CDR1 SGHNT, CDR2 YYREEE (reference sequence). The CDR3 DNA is TGTGCCAGCAGCCCCTCGAAGGACAGGGCTGACACCGGGGAGCTGTTTTTT. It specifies CASSPSKDRADTGELFF.

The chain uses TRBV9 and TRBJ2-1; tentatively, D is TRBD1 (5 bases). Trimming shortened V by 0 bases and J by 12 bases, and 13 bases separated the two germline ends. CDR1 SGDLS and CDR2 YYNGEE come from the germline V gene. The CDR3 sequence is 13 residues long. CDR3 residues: CASSVEGAPAQFF. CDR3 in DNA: TGTGCCAGCAGCGTAGAAGGGGCCCCGGCGCAGTTCTTC.

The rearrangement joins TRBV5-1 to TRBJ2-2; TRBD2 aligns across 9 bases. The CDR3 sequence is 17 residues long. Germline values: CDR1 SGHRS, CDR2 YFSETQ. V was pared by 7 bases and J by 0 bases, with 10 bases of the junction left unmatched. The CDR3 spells CASQGLAGLANTGELFF. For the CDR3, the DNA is TGCGCCAGCCAGGGGCTAGCGGGGCTCGCGAACACCGGGGAGCTGTTTTTT.

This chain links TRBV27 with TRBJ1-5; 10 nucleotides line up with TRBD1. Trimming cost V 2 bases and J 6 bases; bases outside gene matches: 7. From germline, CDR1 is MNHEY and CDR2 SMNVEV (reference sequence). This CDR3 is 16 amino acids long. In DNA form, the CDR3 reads TGTGCCAGCAGTTTACGACAGGGGGCTTTGGGTCAGCCCCAGCATTTT. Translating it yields CASSLRQGALGQPQHF.

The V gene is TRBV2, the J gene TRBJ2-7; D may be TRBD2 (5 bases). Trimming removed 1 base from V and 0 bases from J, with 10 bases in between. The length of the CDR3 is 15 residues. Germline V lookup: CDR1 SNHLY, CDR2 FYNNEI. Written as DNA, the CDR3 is TGTGCCAGCAGTGAAGAACGGACTGCCTCCTACGAGCAGTACTTC. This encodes CASSEERTASYEQYF.

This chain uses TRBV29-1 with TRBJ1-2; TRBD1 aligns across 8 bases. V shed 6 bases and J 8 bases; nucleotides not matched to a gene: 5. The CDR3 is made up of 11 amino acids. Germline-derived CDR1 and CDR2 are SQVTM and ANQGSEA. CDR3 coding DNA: TGCAGCGTCTCAGGGGGCGGAGGCTACACCTTC. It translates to CSVSGGGGYTF.

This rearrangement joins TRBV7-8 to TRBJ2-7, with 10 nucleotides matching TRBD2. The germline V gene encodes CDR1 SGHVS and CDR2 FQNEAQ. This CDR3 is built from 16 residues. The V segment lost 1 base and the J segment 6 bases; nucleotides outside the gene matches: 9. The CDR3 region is CASSLGLAGDSGEQYF. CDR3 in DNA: TGTGCCAGCAGCTTAGGTCTAGCGGGAGATTCGGGCGAGCAGTACTTC.

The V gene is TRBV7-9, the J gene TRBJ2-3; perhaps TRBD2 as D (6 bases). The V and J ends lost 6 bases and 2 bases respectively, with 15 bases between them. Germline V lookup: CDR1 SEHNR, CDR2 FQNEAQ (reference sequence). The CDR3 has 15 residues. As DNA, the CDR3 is TGTGCCAGCAGTCCTACCGGGGGTGACACAGATACGCAGTATTTT. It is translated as CASSPTGGDTDTQYF.

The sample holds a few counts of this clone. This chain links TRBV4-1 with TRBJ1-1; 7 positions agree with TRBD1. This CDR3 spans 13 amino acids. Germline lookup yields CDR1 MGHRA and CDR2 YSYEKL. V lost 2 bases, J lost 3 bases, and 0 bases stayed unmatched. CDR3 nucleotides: TGCGCCAGCAGCCAACAGGGGGACACTGAAGCTTTCTTT. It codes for CASSQQGDTEAFF.

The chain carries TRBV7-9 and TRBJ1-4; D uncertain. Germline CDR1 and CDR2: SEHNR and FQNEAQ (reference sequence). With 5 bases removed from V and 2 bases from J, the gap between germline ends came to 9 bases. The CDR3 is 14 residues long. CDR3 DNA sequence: TGTGCCAGCAGCCCCAGTTTGACTAATGAAAAACTGTTTTTT. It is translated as CASSPSLTNEKLFF.

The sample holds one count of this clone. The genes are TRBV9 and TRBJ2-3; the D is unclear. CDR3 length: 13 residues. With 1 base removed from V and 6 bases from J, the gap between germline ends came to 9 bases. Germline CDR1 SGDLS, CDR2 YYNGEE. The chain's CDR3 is CASSVTVADTQYF. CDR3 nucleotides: TGTGCCAGCAGCGTAACCGTAGCCGATACGCAGTATTTT.

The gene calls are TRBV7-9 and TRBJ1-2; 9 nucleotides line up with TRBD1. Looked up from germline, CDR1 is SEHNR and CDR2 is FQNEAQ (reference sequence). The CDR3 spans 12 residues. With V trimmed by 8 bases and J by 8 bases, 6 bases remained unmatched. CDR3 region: CASGRQGVGYTF. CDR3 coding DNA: TGTGCCAGCGGCAGACAGGGGGTCGGCTACACCTTC.

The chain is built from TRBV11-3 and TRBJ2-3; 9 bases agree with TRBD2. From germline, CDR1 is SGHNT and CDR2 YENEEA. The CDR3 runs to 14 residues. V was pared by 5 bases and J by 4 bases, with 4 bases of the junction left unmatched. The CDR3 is CASSPGLAADTQYF. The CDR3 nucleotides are TGTGCCAGCAGCCCGGGACTAGCTGCAGATACGCAGTATTTT.

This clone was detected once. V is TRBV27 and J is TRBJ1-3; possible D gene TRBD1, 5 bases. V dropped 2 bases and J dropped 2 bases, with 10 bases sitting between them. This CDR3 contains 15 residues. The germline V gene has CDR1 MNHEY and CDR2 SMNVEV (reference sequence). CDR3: CASSLQGGAGNTIYF. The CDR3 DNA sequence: TGTGCCAGCAGTTTACAGGGTGGGGCTGGAAACACCATATATTTT.

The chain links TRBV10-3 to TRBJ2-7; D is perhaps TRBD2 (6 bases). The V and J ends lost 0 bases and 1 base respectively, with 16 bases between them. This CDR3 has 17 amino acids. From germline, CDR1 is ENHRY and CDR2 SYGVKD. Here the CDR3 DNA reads TGTGCCATCAGTGAGTCGACTAGGGGACGCAATTCCTACGAGCAGTACTTC. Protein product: CAISESTRGRNSYEQYF.